The clone carrying this T cell receptor (beta chain) was observed many times. Antigen specificity is unknown. V trimming: 5 bases; J trimming: 4 bases; junction bases outside the gene matches: 5. Germline V gives CDR1 SGHTA, CDR2 FQGTGA. The CDR3 spans 16 residues. This entry comes from a study of T cells in Graves' hyperthyroidism and ophthalmopathy. Study overall: At initial diagnosis, before any treatment had begun, peripheral blood was obtained.

Study-level results: Within blood appeared most thyroid clonotypes that had expanded above 0.001. Model output signaled ophthalmopathy a median around 6.9 months ahead of onset.

TCR beta CDR3 regions were amplified from RNA transcripts. With the HTBI primer set, the TCR CDR3 went through a first round of RT-PCR. Each CDR3 protein gets one entry after TCRdb re-called the multiplex PCR reads with MiXCR. This table has fewer than 450,000 distinct CDR3 sequences, around a sixth appearing once. The chain carries TRBV7-3 and TRBJ2-3, with 14 bases that match TRBD2. The sequenced sample consisted of blood. The sequence derives from a man in his late teens or twenties with Graves' ophthalmopathy. The CDR3 reads CASSPRLAGGADTQYF. The CDR3 DNA is TGTGCCAGCAGCCCGCGACTAGCGGGGGGGGCAGATACGCAGTATTTT.